The 21 T cell receptor beta chains in this list originate from one sample, sequenced in a study of T cells expressing NK-cell markers. Following a re-call of the 5' RACE reads, TCRdb has one entry per CDR3 protein and lacks DNA. The sample has about 460,000 distinct CDR3 sequences; the top ten hold more than 1.4%. Sequencing was done on a sample of blood T cells: a sorted CD56 or NKG2C T cell subset, CD4+ or CD8+ T cells, or bulk PBMC T cells (not recorded which). These receptors all stem from a woman aged 45-60 years in good health.

V and J are TRBV12-3 or TRBV12-4 and TRBJ2-3; TCRdb names TRBD1, which stays unverified in the absence of DNA. The CDR3 is made up of 14 amino acids. This chain's CDR3 is CASSHPGASDTQYF.

The genes are TRBV25-1 and TRBJ1-3; TCRdb's D call, TRBD1, is unchecked because there is no DNA. CDR1 MGHDK and CDR2 SYGVNS come from the germline V gene. The CDR3 contains 15 residues. This chain's CDR3 is CASIPAGAGGNTIYF.

The V gene is TRBV20-1, the J gene TRBJ2-3; TCRdb proposes TRBD1, but this gene call is untestable without DNA. Looked up from germline, CDR1 is DFQATT and CDR2 is SNEGSKA (reference sequence). There are 12 residues in the CDR3. CDR3: CSAAQARDTQYF.

This chain links TRBV7-9 with TRBJ2-1; absent DNA, TCRdb's TRBD2 call cannot be checked. Germline loops: CDR1 SEHNR, CDR2 FQNEAQ (reference sequence). The CDR3 has 16 amino acids. CDR3 residues: CASSSRATSGTDEQFF.

The V gene is TRBV29-1, the J gene TRBJ2-1; TCRdb outputs TRBD1, but without DNA this stays unchecked. The CDR3 extends over 11 amino acids. CDR1 is SQVTM and CDR2 is ANQGSEA in the germline V gene. CDR3 sequence reads: CSAGSYNEQFF.

The chain is built from TRBV28 and TRBJ2-7. The CDR3 consists of 13 residues. Germline CDR1 is MDHEN and CDR2 is SYDVKM. This chain's CDR3 is CASAISSSYEQYF.

This chain uses TRBV7-2 with TRBJ2-2; TCRdb outputs TRBD2, but without DNA this stays unchecked. The CDR3 has 15 amino acids. From germline, CDR1 is SGHTA and CDR2 FQGNSA. The chain's CDR3 is CASSLGGKATGELFF.

The chain uses TRBV5-1 and TRBJ2-3; TCRdb designates TRBD2, a call that cannot be tested without DNA. CDR1 and CDR2 from the germline V gene are SGHRS and YFSETQ. This CDR3 has 16 amino acids. This CDR3 reads CASSGRLAGRLDTQYF.

V and J are TRBV5-1 and TRBJ2-5; TCRdb names TRBD2, which stays unverified in the absence of DNA. Germline loops: CDR1 SGHRS, CDR2 YFSETQ. This CDR3 region has 16 residues. The CDR3 reads CASSPRTSAVFETQYF.

The rearrangement uses TRBV20-1 and TRBJ2-2; the D call of TRBD2 rests on TCRdb alone, since no DNA is present to check it. This CDR3 has 17 residues. Per germline, CDR1 DFQATT and CDR2 SNEGSKA (reference sequence). The CDR3 region is CSARGLAGGPWVGELFF.

The V gene is TRBV20-1, the J gene TRBJ2-3; as DNA is missing, the TRBD1 call by TCRdb cannot be tested. The CDR3 length is 15 residues. Per the germline V gene, CDR1 is DFQATT and CDR2 is SNEGSKA (reference sequence). The CDR3 loop reads CSAPFTGIPTDTQYF.

The V gene is TRBV7-9, the J gene TRBJ2-1; no DNA is available, so the TRBD2 call from TCRdb remains unchecked. The CDR3 is 15 amino acids. Germline CDR1 is SEHNR and CDR2 is FQNEAQ (reference sequence). This chain's CDR3 is CASSPRDFFSNEQFF.

V and J are TRBV6-2 or TRBV6-3 and TRBJ2-1; TCRdb's D call, TRBD2, is unchecked because there is no DNA. CDR3 length: 16 amino acids. The germline CDR1 and CDR2 sequences are MNHEY and SVGEGT. CDR3 region: CASKLAGGLLYNEQFF.

This CDR3 reads CASRPGDNSPLHF. The rearrangement links TRBV6-2 or TRBV6-3 to TRBJ1-6; no DNA is available, so the TRBD1 call from TCRdb remains unchecked. Germline V gene lookup returns CDR1 MNHEY and CDR2 SVGEGT. The CDR3 covers 13 residues.

The chain couples TRBV7-8 to TRBJ2-2; the D gene TCRdb calls, TRBD1, cannot be checked with no DNA. The germline V gene has CDR1 SGHVS and CDR2 FQNEAQ. The CDR3 loop spans 16 amino acids. CDR3 loop: CASSYGTGRNTGELFF.

The chain is built from TRBV18 and TRBJ1-4. CDR3 size: 12 residues. Germline V gene lookup returns CDR1 KGHSH and CDR2 LQKENI. The CDR3 is CASSPLNEKLFF.

The CDR3: CATSSLSYEQYF. V is TRBV15 and J is TRBJ2-7; TCRdb gives TRBD2 as the D gene, but with no DNA this cannot be confirmed. The length of the CDR3 is 12 residues. Germline assignment: CDR1 LNHNV and CDR2 YYDKDF (reference sequence). Together with reference TRBV15 and TRBJ2-7, the CDR3 gives the full variable domain: DAMVIQNPRYQVTQFGKPVTLSCSQTLNHNVMYWYQQKSSQAPKLLFHYYDKDFNNEADTPDNFQSRRPNTSFCFLDIRSPGLGDTAMYLCATSSLSYEQYFGPGTRLTVT.

The V call is TRBV9, the J call TRBJ2-1; TCRdb lists TRBD2, though no DNA is available to test this call. The CDR3 is 16 amino acids. Germline loops: CDR1 SGDLS, CDR2 YYNGEE. The CDR3 reads CASSVGVSGRSHEQFF. Variable domain in full (rest from reference TRBV9 and TRBJ2-1): DSGVTQTPKHLITATGQRVTLRCSPRSGDLSVYWYQQSLDQGLQFLIQYYNGEERAKGNILERFSAQQFPDLHSELNLSSLELGDSALYFCASSVGVSGRSHEQFFGPGTRLTVL.

Here the CDR3 reads CASSGGQGRFNEQFF. V usage is TRBV5-1 and J usage is TRBJ2-1; TCRdb outputs TRBD1, but without DNA this stays unchecked. The CDR3 runs to 15 residues. Germline lookup yields CDR1 SGHRS and CDR2 YFSETQ.

The chain employs TRBV3-1 and TRBJ1-2; TCRdb designates TRBD1, a call that cannot be tested without DNA. The CDR3 spans 15 residues. From germline, CDR1 is LGHDT and CDR2 YNNKEL (reference sequence). The chain's CDR3 is CASSQDLTAPYGYTF.

This chain links TRBV6-2 or TRBV6-3 with TRBJ2-5. Germline lookup yields CDR1 MNHEY and CDR2 SVGEGT. The CDR3 loop spans 14 amino acids. This chain's CDR3 is CASSYNRGQETQYF.